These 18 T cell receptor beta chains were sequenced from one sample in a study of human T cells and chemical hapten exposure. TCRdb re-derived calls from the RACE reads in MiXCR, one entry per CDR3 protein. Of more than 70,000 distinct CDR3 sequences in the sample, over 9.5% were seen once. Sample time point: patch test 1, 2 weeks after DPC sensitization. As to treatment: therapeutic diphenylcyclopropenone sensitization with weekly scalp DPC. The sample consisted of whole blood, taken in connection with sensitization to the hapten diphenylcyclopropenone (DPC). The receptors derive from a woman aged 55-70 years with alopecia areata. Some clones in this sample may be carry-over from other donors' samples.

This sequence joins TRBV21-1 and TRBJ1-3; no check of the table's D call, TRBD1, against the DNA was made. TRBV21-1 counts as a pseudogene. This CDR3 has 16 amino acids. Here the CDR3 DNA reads TGTGCCAGCAGCCCTCCAGGGTTAGACTCTGGAAACACCATATATTTT. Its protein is CASSPPGLDSGNTIYF.

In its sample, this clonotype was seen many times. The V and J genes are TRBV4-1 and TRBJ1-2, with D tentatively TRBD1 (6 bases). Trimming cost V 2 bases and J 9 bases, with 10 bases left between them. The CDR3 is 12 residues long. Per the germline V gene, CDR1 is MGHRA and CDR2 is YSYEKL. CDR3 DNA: TGCGCCAGCAGCCAAAATGGACAGAGCTACACCTTC. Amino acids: CASSQNGQSYTF.

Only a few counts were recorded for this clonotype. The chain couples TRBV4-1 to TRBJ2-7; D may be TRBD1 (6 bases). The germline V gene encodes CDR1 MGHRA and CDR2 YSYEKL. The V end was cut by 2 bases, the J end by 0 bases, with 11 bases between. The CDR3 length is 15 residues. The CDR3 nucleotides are TGCGCCAGCAGCCAAAGGGGGTCCAACTCCTACGAGCAGTACTTC. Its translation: CASSQRGSNSYEQYF.

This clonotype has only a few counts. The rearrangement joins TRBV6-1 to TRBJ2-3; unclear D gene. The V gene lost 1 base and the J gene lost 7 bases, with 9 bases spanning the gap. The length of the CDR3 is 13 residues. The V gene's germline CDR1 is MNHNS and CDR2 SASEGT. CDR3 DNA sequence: TGTGCCAGCAGTGAAGACCCTGGAAATACGCAGTATTTT. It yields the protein CASSEDPGNTQYF.

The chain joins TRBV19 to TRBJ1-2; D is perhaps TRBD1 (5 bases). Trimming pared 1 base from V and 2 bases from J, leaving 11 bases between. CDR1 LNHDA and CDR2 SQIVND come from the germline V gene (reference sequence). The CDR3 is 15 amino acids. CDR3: CASSIVGHANYGYTF. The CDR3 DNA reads TGTGCCAGTAGTATAGTTGGACACGCGAACTATGGCTACACCTTC.

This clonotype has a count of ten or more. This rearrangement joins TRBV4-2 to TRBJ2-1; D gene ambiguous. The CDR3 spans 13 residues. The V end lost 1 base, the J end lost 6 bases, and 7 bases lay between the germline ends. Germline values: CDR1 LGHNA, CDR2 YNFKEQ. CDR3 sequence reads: CASSQGVLNEQFF. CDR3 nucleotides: TGTGCCAGCAGCCAAGGGGTCCTCAATGAGCAGTTCTTC.

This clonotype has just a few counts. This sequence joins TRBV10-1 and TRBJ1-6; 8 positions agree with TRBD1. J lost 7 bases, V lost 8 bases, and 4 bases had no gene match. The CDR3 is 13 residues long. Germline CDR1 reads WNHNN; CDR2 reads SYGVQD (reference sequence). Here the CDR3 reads CASSGGANSPLHF. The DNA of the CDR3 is TGCGCCAGCTCAGGGGGCGCGAATTCACCCCTCCACTTT.

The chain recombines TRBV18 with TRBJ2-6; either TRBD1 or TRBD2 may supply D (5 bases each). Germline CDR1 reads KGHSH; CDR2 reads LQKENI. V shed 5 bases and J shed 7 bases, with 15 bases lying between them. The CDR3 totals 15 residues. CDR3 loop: CASSRDGLGANVLTF. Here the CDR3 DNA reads TGTGCCAGCTCAAGGGACGGCCTTGGAGCCAACGTCCTGACTTTC.

CDR3 loop: CSARDYSNTEAFF. The DNA for the CDR3 is TGCAGTGCTAGAGATTACTCAAACACTGAAGCTTTCTTT. The V gene is TRBV20-1, the J gene TRBJ1-1; D uncertain. From germline, CDR1 is DFQATT and CDR2 SNEGSKA (reference sequence). The CDR3 contains 13 residues. The V end lost 0 bases, the J end lost 2 bases, and 7 bases lay between the germline ends.

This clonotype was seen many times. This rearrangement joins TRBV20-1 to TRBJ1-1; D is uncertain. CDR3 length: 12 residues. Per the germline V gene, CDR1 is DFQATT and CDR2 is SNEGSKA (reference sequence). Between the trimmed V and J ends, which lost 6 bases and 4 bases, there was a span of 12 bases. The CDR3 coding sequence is TGCAGTGCCCCATCCGTAGGCACTGAAGCTTTCTTT. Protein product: CSAPSVGTEAFF.

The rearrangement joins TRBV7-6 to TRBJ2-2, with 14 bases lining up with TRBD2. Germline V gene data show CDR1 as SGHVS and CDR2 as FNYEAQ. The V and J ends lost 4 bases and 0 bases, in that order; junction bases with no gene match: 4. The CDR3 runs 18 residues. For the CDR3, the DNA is TGTGCCAGCAGCTGGACTAGCGGGGGGCCGACGAACACCGGGGAGCTGTTTTTT. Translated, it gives CASSWTSGGPTNTGELFF.

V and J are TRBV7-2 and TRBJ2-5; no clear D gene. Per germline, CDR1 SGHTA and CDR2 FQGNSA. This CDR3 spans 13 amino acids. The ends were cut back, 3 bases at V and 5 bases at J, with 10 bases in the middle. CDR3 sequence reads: CASSFRGSETQYF. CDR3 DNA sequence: TGTGCCAGCAGCTTTCGAGGCTCGGAGACCCAGTACTTC.

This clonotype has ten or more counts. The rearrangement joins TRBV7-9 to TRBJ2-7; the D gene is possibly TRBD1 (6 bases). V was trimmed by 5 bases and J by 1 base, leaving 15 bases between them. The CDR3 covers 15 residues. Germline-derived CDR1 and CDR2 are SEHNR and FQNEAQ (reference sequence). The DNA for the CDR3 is TGTGCCAGCAGCCATCCCGGGGACAATTCCTACGAGCAGTACTTC. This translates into CASSHPGDNSYEQYF.

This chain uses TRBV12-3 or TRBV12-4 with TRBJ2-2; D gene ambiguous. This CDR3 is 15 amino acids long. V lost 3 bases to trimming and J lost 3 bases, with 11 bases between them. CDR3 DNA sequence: TGTGCCAGCAGTTTGCGTAACACCCACACCGGGGAGCTGTTTTTT. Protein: CASSLRNTHTGELFF.

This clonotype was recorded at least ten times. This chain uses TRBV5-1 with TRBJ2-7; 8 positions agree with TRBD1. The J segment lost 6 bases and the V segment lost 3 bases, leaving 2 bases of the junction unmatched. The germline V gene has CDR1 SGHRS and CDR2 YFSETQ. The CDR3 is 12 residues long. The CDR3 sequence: CASSSQGAEQYF. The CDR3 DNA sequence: TGCGCCAGCAGCTCCCAGGGGGCCGAGCAGTACTTC.

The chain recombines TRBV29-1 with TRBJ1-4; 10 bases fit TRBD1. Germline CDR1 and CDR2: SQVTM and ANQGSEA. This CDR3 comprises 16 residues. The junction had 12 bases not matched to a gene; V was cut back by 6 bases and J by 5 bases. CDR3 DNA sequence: TGCAGCGTCCTACCCCGGACAGGGGGACAGAATGAAAAACTGTTTTTT. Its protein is CSVLPRTGGQNEKLFF. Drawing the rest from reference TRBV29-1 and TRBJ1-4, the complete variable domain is SAVISQKPSRDICQRGTSLTIQCQVDSQVTMMFWYRQQPGQSLTLIATANQGSEATYESGFVIDKFPISRPNLTFSTLTVSNMSPEDSSIYLCSVLPRTGGQNEKLFFGSGTQLSVL.

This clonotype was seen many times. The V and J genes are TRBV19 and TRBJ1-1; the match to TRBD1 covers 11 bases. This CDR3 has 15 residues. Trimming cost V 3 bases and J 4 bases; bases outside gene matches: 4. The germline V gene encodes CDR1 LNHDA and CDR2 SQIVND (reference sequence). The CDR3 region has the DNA TGTGCCAGTAGTATCCCGGACAGGGGGCTCACTGAAGCTTTCTTT. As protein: CASSIPDRGLTEAFF.

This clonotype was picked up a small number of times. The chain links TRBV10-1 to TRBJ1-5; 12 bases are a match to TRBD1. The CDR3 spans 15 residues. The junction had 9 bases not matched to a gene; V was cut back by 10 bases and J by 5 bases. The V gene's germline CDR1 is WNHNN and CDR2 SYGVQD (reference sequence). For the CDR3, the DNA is TGCGCCACTGGGGGCGGGACAGGGGGCGATCAGCCCCAGCATTTT. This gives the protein CATGGGTGGDQPQHF.